These 29 T cell receptor beta chains were all obtained from the same sample, sequenced in a study of blood T cell repertoires in COVID-19. TCRdb's copy holds only in-frame clones and misses some; the assay was immunoSEQ multiplex PCR. The sample lists 120,000 to 150,000 clones, 70% to 90% occurring once. Sequenced: peripheral blood. These receptors all come from a human donor in a cohort sampled during active COVID-19.

The genes are TRBV19 and TRBJ1-1, with D uncertain. Germline V gene sequence: CDR1 LNHDA, CDR2 SQIVND (reference sequence). V dropped 0 bases and J dropped 0 bases, with 8 bases sitting between them. The CDR3 covers 15 residues. The CDR3 sequence is CASSIDGTLNTEAFF. The CDR3 DNA reads as TGTGCCAGTAGTATAGATGGCACCCTGAACACTGAAGCTTTCTTT.

The V and J genes are TRBV11-3 and TRBJ2-1, with TRBD2 as a possible D gene (7 bases). The CDR3 has 16 amino acids. The germline V gene has CDR1 SGHNT and CDR2 YENEEA. Trimming stripped 3 bases from V and 7 bases from J, with 19 bases between. DNA for the CDR3: TGTGCCAGCAGCTTGGGAGGGCAGGGGCTATTGAATGAGCAGTTCTTC. This codes for CASSLGGQGLLNEQFF.

This sequence joins TRBV5-1 and TRBJ2-1, with D possibly TRBD1 on 6 matching bases. Trimming took 1 base from V and 7 from J, leaving 12 bases between them. This CDR3 spans 14 amino acids. CDR1 is SGHRS, CDR2 YFSETQ, per germline. The CDR3 reads CASSLSGQINEQFF. CDR3 DNA sequence: TGCGCCAGCAGCTTGTCCGGACAGATAAATGAGCAGTTCTTC.

This chain joins TRBV18 and TRBJ2-1; the D gene is possibly TRBD1 (6 bases). The CDR3 covers 16 residues. The ends were cut back, 3 bases at V and 8 bases at J, with 20 bases in the middle. The V gene's germline CDR1 is KGHSH and CDR2 LQKENI. As DNA, the CDR3 is TGTGCCAGCTCACCCCTGTCCCTTTTGGGGGCGGATGAGCAGTTCTTC. This encodes CASSPLSLLGADEQFF.

CDR3 region: CSVGGGESSYEQYF. The CDR3, as DNA: TGCAGCGTTGGTGGGGGGGAAAGCTCCTACGAGCAGTACTTC. The chain employs TRBV29-1 and TRBJ2-7; 7 bases are shared with TRBD2. After removal of 4 bases from V and 0 bases from J, the junction contained 6 bases not matched to a gene. CDR1 and CDR2 from the germline V gene are SQVTM and ANQGSEA. The CDR3 totals 14 residues.

The V call is TRBV6-2 or TRBV6-3, the J call TRBJ2-1; 15 nucleotides align to TRBD2. The CDR3 has 15 residues. Unmatched junction bases numbered 4, after V lost 4 bases and J lost 9 bases. Germline V lookup: CDR1 MNHEY, CDR2 SVGEGT. The CDR3 sequence is CASSFGTSGRSEQFF. CDR3 DNA sequence: TGTGCCAGCAGTTTCGGGACTAGCGGGAGGAGTGAGCAGTTCTTC.

This chain connects TRBV3-1 (or the pseudogene TRBV3-2) to TRBJ2-3; 9 nucleotides agree with TRBD2. After removal of 1 base from V and 8 bases from J, the junction contained 16 bases not matched to a gene. Germline CDR1 reads LGHDT; CDR2 reads YNNKEL (reference sequence). This CDR3 spans 18 amino acids. In nucleotides, the CDR3 is TGTGCCAGCAGCCAAGGACAGGAACGAGCGGGGGGACCGGGTACGCAGTATTTT. Encoded protein: CASSQGQERAGGPGTQYF.

In this sample, this clone turned up many times. The CDR3 nucleotides read TGTGCCAGCAGTCCCCGGGACAGGGGTGGCAATGAGCAGTTCTTC. Translated: CASSPRDRGGNEQFF. The chain joins TRBV2 to TRBJ2-1; 10 nucleotides match TRBD1. This CDR3 has 15 residues. The V and J ends lost 5 bases and 6 bases, in that order; junction bases with no gene match: 7. Germline V gives CDR1 SNHLY, CDR2 FYNNEI.

The chain links TRBV3-1 (or the pseudogene TRBV3-2) to TRBJ2-3; the match to TRBD2 covers 10 bases. The germline CDR1 and CDR2 sequences are LGHDT and YNNKEL (reference sequence). CDR3 size: 19 residues. Trimming took 1 base from V and 2 from J; bases not matched to a gene: 12. The chain's CDR3 is CASSQVPSGGLGSTDTQYF. The CDR3 nucleotides read TGTGCCAGCAGCCAAGTACCTAGCGGGGGCCTGGGGTCCACAGATACGCAGTATTTT.

This chain joins TRBV7-3 and TRBJ1-1; tentative D call: TRBD1 (5 bases). The CDR3 covers 13 residues. The V gene lost 5 bases and the J gene lost 0 bases, with 7 bases spanning the gap. Per germline, CDR1 SGHTA and CDR2 FQGTGA. In DNA, the CDR3 is TGTGCCAGCAGCCCACAGGTGAACACTGAAGCTTTCTTT. Translating gives CASSPQVNTEAFF. Together with reference TRBV7-3 and TRBJ1-1, the CDR3 gives the full variable domain: GAGVSQTPSNKVTEKGKYVELRCDPISGHTALYWYRQSLGQGPEFLIYFQGTGAADDSGLPNDRFFAVRPEGSVSTLKIQRTERGDSAVYLCASSPQVNTEAFFGQGTRLTVV.

This clone was observed a single time. The genes are TRBV19 and TRBJ2-7, with 11 bases that match TRBD1. The CDR3 runs 16 residues. The trim removed 6 bases at V and 3 bases at J, leaving 10 bases unmatched. Germline V gene data show CDR1 as LNHDA and CDR2 as SQIVND (reference sequence). CDR3 sequence: CASRSLPGQGVYEQYF. CDR3 nucleotide sequence: TGTGCCAGTAGGTCACTCCCGGGACAGGGGGTCTACGAGCAGTACTTC.

This clone was observed once. The V call is TRBV2, the J call TRBJ2-5, with 14 bases aligning to TRBD2. CDR3 length equals 16 residues. Germline values: CDR1 SNHLY, CDR2 FYNNEI. V gave up 4 bases and J gave up 2 bases; unmatched junction bases: 3. CDR3 in amino acids: CASSGWTSGGQETQYF. CDR3 sequence (DNA): TGTGCCAGCAGTGGATGGACTAGCGGGGGGCAAGAGACCCAGTACTTC.

The CDR3: CASRSTGTVHEQYF. The CDR3 DNA reads as TGTGCCAGCAGGTCGACAGGGACGGTGCACGAGCAGTACTTC. This chain uses TRBV27 with TRBJ2-7; TRBD1 aligns across 7 bases. The germline CDR1 and CDR2 sequences are MNHEY and SMNVEV (reference sequence). CDR3 length equals 14 residues. V shed 6 bases and J 5 bases; nucleotides not matched to a gene: 10.

The V call is TRBV3-1 (or the pseudogene TRBV3-2), the J call TRBJ2-5; 7 bases agree with TRBD1. This CDR3 has 14 residues. CDR1 and CDR2 (germline): LGHDT, YNNKEL (reference sequence). The ends lost 4 bases at V and 2 bases at J; junction bases unmatched: 4. For the CDR3, the DNA is TGTGCCAGCAGCCCGATGACAGGGCAAGAGACCCAGTACTTC. Residues: CASSPMTGQETQYF.

The CDR3 coding sequence is TGTGCCAGCAGCAAAGTGGGTCGGGTCGACAGTACAGAAGAGACCCAGTACTTC. Protein product: CASSKVGRVDSTEETQYF. V gene TRBV21-1 combines with J gene TRBJ2-5; the DNA was not compared with TRBD1, the D call given in the table. TRBV21-1 is a pseudogene. The CDR3 sequence is 18 residues long.

The chain is built from TRBV30 and TRBJ1-5; 8 bases are a match to TRBD1. Germline CDR1 and CDR2: GTSNPN and SVGIG (reference sequence). The CDR3 has 13 amino acids. Losses at the gene ends were 5 bases for V and 4 bases for J; bases not matched to a gene: 4. CDR3 sequence reads: CAWGQGINQPQHF. The CDR3 region has the DNA TGTGCCTGGGGACAGGGAATTAATCAGCCCCAGCATTTT.

The chain links TRBV7-3 to TRBJ2-1, with D possibly being TRBD2 (5 bases). CDR1 and CDR2 from the germline V gene are SGHTA and FQGTGA. CDR3 size: 19 residues. V lost 1 base and J 0 bases, leaving 19 bases between the germline ends. CDR3 residues: CASSLIGPLLGSSYNEQFF. The CDR3 coding sequence is TGTGCCAGCAGCTTAATAGGCCCCCTACTAGGCAGCTCCTACAATGAGCAGTTCTTC.

This clone was seen just once. The chain employs TRBV30 and TRBJ2-3; the D gene is possibly TRBD2 (6 bases). The germline gives CDR1 GTSNPN, CDR2 SVGIG (reference sequence). Trimming took 0 bases from V and 2 from J, leaving 15 bases between them. The CDR3 loop spans 16 amino acids. Here the CDR3 reads CAWSVTRRGYTDTQYF. For the CDR3, the DNA is TGTGCCTGGAGTGTAACGAGGCGGGGATACACAGATACGCAGTATTTT. The variable domain in full, with the rest retrieved from reference TRBV30 and TRBJ2-3, is SQTIHQWPATLVQPVGSPLSLECTVEGTSNPNLYWYRQAAGRGLQLLFYSVGIGQISSEVPQNLSASRPQDRQFILSSKKLLLSDSGFYLCAWSVTRRGYTDTQYFGPGTRLTVL.

The gene calls are TRBV11-2 and TRBJ1-2; D not certain. From germline, CDR1 is SGHAT and CDR2 FQNNGV. The CDR3 is made up of 14 amino acids. V dropped 0 bases and J dropped 8 bases, with 13 bases sitting between them. The CDR3 spells CASSLDRTGSGYTF. The CDR3 DNA is TGTGCCAGCAGCTTAGATCGGACGGGAAGCGGCTACACCTTC.

V gene TRBV7-8 combines with J gene TRBJ2-7; 7 bases map to TRBD1. The length of the CDR3 is 15 residues. Germline V gene sequence: CDR1 SGHVS, CDR2 FQNEAQ. Trimming took 5 bases from V and 0 from J; bases not matched to a gene: 7. This CDR3 reads CASSLDRDHSYEQYF. Here the CDR3 DNA reads TGTGCCAGCAGCCTTGACAGGGACCACTCCTACGAGCAGTACTTC.

The chain employs TRBV30 and TRBJ2-7; 10 bases align to TRBD2. Germline CDR1 reads GTSNPN; CDR2 reads SVGIG (reference sequence). Unmatched junction bases numbered 8, after V lost 3 bases and J lost 6 bases. This CDR3 region has 14 residues. The CDR3 is CAWREAGGPGEQYF. The CDR3 DNA is TGTGCCTGGAGGGAAGCGGGGGGGCCAGGCGAGCAGTACTTC.

The chain is built from TRBV7-3 and TRBJ1-1; D may be TRBD1 (5 bases). V gave up 4 bases and J gave up 1 base, with 10 bases separating them. Germline V CDR1 and CDR2: SGHTA, FQGTGA. The CDR3 contains 14 residues. CDR3 amino acids: CASSSTGPNTEAFF. CDR3 DNA sequence: TGTGCCAGCAGCTCCACAGGACCGAACACTGAAGCTTTCTTT.

J is TRBJ1-2 and V is TRBV27; tentatively, D is TRBD1 (6 bases). Germline V gene data show CDR1 as MNHEY and CDR2 as SMNVEV (reference sequence). The CDR3 covers 12 residues. Trimming cost V 7 bases and J 6 bases, with 12 bases left between them. In DNA, the CDR3 is TGTGCCAGCAACATGGGGGGGCATGGCTACACCTTC. It is translated as CASNMGGHGYTF.

This clone was observed once. The chain is built from TRBV6-4 and TRBJ2-7, with 7 bases lining up with TRBD1. The CDR3 totals 13 residues. The germline gives CDR1 MRHNA, CDR2 SNTAGT. After removal of 3 bases from V and 6 bases from J, the junction contained 5 bases not matched to a gene. The CDR3 nucleotides read TGTGCCAGCAGTGAGTGGAAGGGGGCCGAGCAGTACTTC. This gives the protein CASSEWKGAEQYF.

The chain is built from TRBV28 and TRBJ1-4; 7 positions agree with TRBD1. Germline CDR1 MDHEN, CDR2 SYDVKM. V was clipped by 1 base and J by 0 bases; unmatched bases: 2. CDR3 length: 16 residues. The chain's CDR3 is CASSLYTGATNEKLFF. The DNA for the CDR3 is TGTGCCAGCAGTTTATATACAGGGGCAACTAATGAAAAACTGTTTTTT.

The V and J genes are TRBV28 and TRBJ1-6, with D possibly TRBD1 on 6 matching bases. V lost 10 bases and J 4 bases, leaving 20 bases between the germline ends. CDR1 is MDHEN and CDR2 is SYDVKM in the germline V gene. CDR3 length: 16 residues. The CDR3 is CATQAETGGYNSPLHF. DNA for the CDR3: TGTGCCACCCAGGCAGAGACAGGAGGTTATAATTCACCCCTCCACTTT.

The table lists this clone with a count of one. The chain uses TRBV27 and TRBJ1-6, with TRBD1 identical over 9 bases. The CDR3 has 15 residues. Trimming cost V 5 bases and J 9 bases; bases outside gene matches: 8. CDR1 is MNHEY and CDR2 is SMNVEV in the germline V gene (reference sequence). The CDR3 DNA sequence: TGTGCCAGCAGTGCCGGGACAGGGCCGCCTTCACCCCTCCACTTT. As protein: CASSAGTGPPSPLHF.

This rearrangement joins TRBV6-5 to TRBJ2-3; no clear D. Looked up from germline, CDR1 is MNHEY and CDR2 is SVGAGI. V lost 2 bases to trimming and J lost 0 bases, with 6 bases between them. The CDR3 sequence is 14 residues long. The CDR3 coding sequence is TGTGCCAGCAGTTACCGAGGTAGCACAGATACGCAGTATTTT. Its translation is CASSYRGSTDTQYF.

CDR3 loop: CASSLEEMTAYYGYTF. CDR3 sequence (DNA): TGTGCCAGCAGCTTGGAAGAAATGACAGCCTACTATGGCTACACCTTC. V gene TRBV5-4 combines with J gene TRBJ1-2; D possibly corresponds to TRBD1 (5 bases). CDR1 and CDR2 from the germline V gene are SGHNT and YYREEE (reference sequence). This CDR3 comprises 16 residues. V shed 0 bases and J shed 3 bases, with 15 bases lying between them.